The next 27 T cell receptor beta chains were all read from a single sample in a study of PD-1 blockade in classical Hodgkin lymphoma (dated by TCRdb to the early 2020s). The time point label here, explained by the study, means: cycle 1 day 1 (C1D1), immediately before nivolumab initiation. All trial patients had relapsed after autologous stem cell transplantation, with cohorts A, B and C differing in prior brentuximab vedotin exposure. Library construction relied on the immunoSEQ multiplex PCR assay. TCRdb re-hosts the immuneACCESS table, in-frame sequences only. Its copies lack some clones; in the studies checked, an unresolved V gene accounts for under half of them, and the cause for the rest is not known. Across this sample there are tens of thousands of clones, with 65% to 85% seen only once. More than 9.5% of the sample goes to the ten largest clones. The sample in question was peripheral blood mononuclear cells (PBMCs), obtained at baseline. The receptors here all came from a human donor with classical Hodgkin lymphoma.

This clone was seen only once. CDR3 nucleotides: TGTGCCAGCAGCGTAGTTCCGACGAACACTGAAGCTTTCTTT. As protein: CASSVVPTNTEAFF. The chain has TRBV9 and TRBJ1-1; D uncertain. Trimming cost V 0 bases and J 1 base, with 7 bases left between them. The CDR3 loop spans 14 amino acids. Germline CDR1 SGDLS, CDR2 YYNGEE.

The chain combines TRBV19 with TRBJ2-5; D may be TRBD2 (6 bases). Trimming shortened V by 3 bases and J by 7 bases, and 12 bases separated the two germline ends. Germline V gene sequence: CDR1 LNHDA, CDR2 SQIVND (reference sequence). The CDR3 spans 13 residues. The CDR3 here is CASSILASGTQYF. CDR3 in DNA: TGTGCCAGTAGTATTCTAGCGTCGGGGACCCAGTACTTC.

This clone has a handful of counts. The CDR3 region is CASSADRGPNYGYTF. Written as DNA, the CDR3 is TGTGCCAGTAGCGCGGACAGGGGGCCTAACTATGGCTACACCTTC. The rearrangement uses TRBV19 and TRBJ1-2; 11 nucleotides align to TRBD1. The CDR3 is made up of 15 amino acids. Germline V gene data show CDR1 as LNHDA and CDR2 as SQIVND (reference sequence). The V segment lost 6 bases and the J segment 0 bases; nucleotides outside the gene matches: 3.

The V and J genes are TRBV27 and TRBJ1-1; TRBD1 agrees at 7 bases. CDR1 and CDR2 (germline): MNHEY, SMNVEV (reference sequence). The trim removed 7 bases at V and 4 bases at J, leaving 12 bases unmatched. The CDR3 covers 15 residues. The CDR3 coding sequence is TGTGCCAGCATCGCCAAGGGGGCGTCGGGCACTGAAGCTTTCTTT. Translating it yields CASIAKGASGTEAFF.

The gene calls are TRBV19 and TRBJ1-1; D remains unclear. V lost 2 bases, J lost 11 bases, and 15 bases lay in between. The CDR3 extends over 13 amino acids. CDR1 is LNHDA, CDR2 SQIVND, per germline (reference sequence). CDR3 nucleotide sequence: TGTGCCAGTAGTATACTCCCGGGGAGGATGGCTTTCTTT. It yields the protein CASSILPGRMAFF.

The rearrangement uses TRBV18 and TRBJ1-1; D unresolved. Germline CDR1 reads KGHSH; CDR2 reads LQKENI. This CDR3 contains 14 residues. The ends were cut back, 3 bases at V and 3 bases at J, with 11 bases in the middle. The CDR3 coding sequence is TGTGCCAGCTCACCCCGATGGGATGACACTGAAGCTTTCTTT. Translating it yields CASSPRWDDTEAFF.

The rearrangement joins TRBV7-9 to TRBJ2-3, with D perhaps TRBD2 (6 bases). Trimming took off 4 bases at V and 0 bases at J, with 14 bases between the two ends. In germline, CDR1 is SEHNR, CDR2 FQNEAQ (reference sequence). The CDR3 is made up of 16 amino acids. CDR3 protein: CASSWRGKRSTDTQYF. In DNA form, the CDR3 reads TGTGCCAGCAGCTGGAGGGGAAAACGAAGCACAGATACGCAGTATTTT.

The V gene is TRBV28, the J gene TRBJ1-1, with D perhaps TRBD1 (5 bases). Germline-derived CDR1 and CDR2 are MDHEN and SYDVKM. CDR3 length: 13 residues. V was clipped by 10 bases and J by 6 bases, with 18 bases between them. The DNA for the CDR3 is TGTGCCACCTTACGCTGGGGAGGGGCTGAAGCTTTCTTT. It is translated as CATLRWGGAEAFF.

The chain links TRBV5-6 to TRBJ2-7, with D unresolved. Germline loops: CDR1 SGHDT, CDR2 YYEEEE. The CDR3 covers 14 residues. V lost 0 bases and J lost 0, with 7 bases in between. The CDR3 DNA is TGTGCCAGCAGCTTGGTCACTTCCTCCTACGAGCAGTACTTC. Amino acids: CASSLVTSSYEQYF.

Of note for this clone: This same CDR3 is encoded by further DNA sequences in the sample. The chain couples TRBV9 to TRBJ1-3; TRBD1 is a possible D gene (5 bases). The CDR3 is 14 amino acids. Germline CDR1 and CDR2: SGDLS and YYNGEE. The V end was cut by 4 bases, the J end by 1 base, with 9 bases between. CDR3 protein: CASSWGTSGNTIYF. DNA for the CDR3: TGTGCCAGCAGCTGGGGGACTTCTGGAAACACCATATATTTT. Together with reference TRBV9 and TRBJ1-3, the CDR3 gives the full variable domain: DSGVTQTPKHLITATGQRVTLRCSPRSGDLSVYWYQQSLDQGLQFLIQYYNGEERAKGNILERFSAQQFPDLHSELNLSSLELGDSALYFCASSWGTSGNTIYFGEGSWLTVV.

The table lists this clone with a few counts. The rearrangement links TRBV7-9 to TRBJ2-7; TRBD1 is a possible D gene (6 bases). Between the trimmed V and J ends, which lost 8 bases and 3 bases, there was a span of 17 bases. The CDR3 is made up of 14 amino acids. CDR1 and CDR2 from the germline V gene are SEHNR and FQNEAQ (reference sequence). In DNA form, the CDR3 reads TGTGCCAGCGGGAAGGACAGTTCTCTCTACGAGCAGTACTTC. Its protein is CASGKDSSLYEQYF.

A single count supports this clone. For the CDR3, the DNA is TGTGCCAGCAGTTTAGGGGGGGGAGGTTATGGCTACACCTTC. Its translation is CASSLGGGGYGYTF. V gene TRBV28 combines with J gene TRBJ1-2; D is possibly TRBD1 (5 bases). In germline, CDR1 is MDHEN, CDR2 SYDVKM. Trimming shortened V by 2 bases and J by 5 bases, and 12 bases separated the two germline ends. The CDR3 contains 14 residues.

A few counts support this clone. V gene TRBV7-9 combines with J gene TRBJ2-1; 11 bases match TRBD2. The germline CDR1 and CDR2 sequences are SEHNR and FQNEAQ (reference sequence). The length of the CDR3 is 14 residues. The V gene end was trimmed by 4 bases and the J gene end by 9 bases; junction bases not matched to a gene: 5. The CDR3, as DNA: TGTGCCAGCAGCTCGGGACTAGCGGAGGGTGAGCAGTTCTTC. The encoded protein is CASSSGLAEGEQFF.

V is TRBV19 and J is TRBJ1-5, with D possibly TRBD1 on 5 matching bases. CDR1 LNHDA and CDR2 SQIVND come from the germline V gene (reference sequence). V lost 3 bases to trimming and J lost 6 bases, with 12 bases between them. The CDR3 contains 14 residues. The chain's CDR3 is CASSIARGPQPQHF. Here the CDR3 DNA reads TGTGCCAGTAGTATCGCCCGGGGCCCTCAGCCCCAGCATTTT. The full variable domain, in which reference TRBV19 and TRBJ1-5 provide the parts outside the CDR3, is DGGITQSPKYLFRKEGQNVTLSCEQNLNHDAMYWYRQDPGQGLRLIYYSQIVNDFQKGDIAEGYSVSREKKESFPLTVTSAQKNPTAFYLCASSIARGPQPQHFGDGTRLSIL.

The chain employs TRBV13 and TRBJ2-3, with unresolved D. The CDR3 is made up of 12 amino acids. V lost 0 bases and J lost 2, with 0 bases in between. Germline values: CDR1 PRHDT, CDR2 FYEKMQ (reference sequence). CDR3 loop: CASSLGTDTQYF. The CDR3 DNA reads TGTGCCAGCAGCTTAGGCACAGATACGCAGTATTTT.

The genes are TRBV5-1 and TRBJ2-3; D may be TRBD1 (6 bases). The V gene's germline CDR1 is SGHRS and CDR2 YFSETQ. The CDR3 is 15 residues long. Trimming stripped 2 bases from V and 5 bases from J, with 15 bases between. This CDR3 reads CASSFFQGQEDTQYF. The CDR3 DNA reads TGCGCCAGCAGCTTCTTCCAGGGACAAGAAGATACGCAGTATTTT.

J is TRBJ1-2 and V is TRBV6-6, with D possibly matching TRBD1 (5 bases). This CDR3 is built from 11 residues. V was trimmed by 6 bases and J by 8 bases, leaving 10 bases between them. Per the germline V gene, CDR1 is MNHNY and CDR2 is SVGAGI (reference sequence). The CDR3 DNA is TGTGCCAGCAGCGGAGGGGTAGGCTACACCTTC. The encoded protein is CASSGGVGYTF.

The chain recombines TRBV10-1 with TRBJ2-7; 9 bases map to TRBD1. CDR1 WNHNN and CDR2 SYGVQD come from the germline V gene (reference sequence). V shed 0 bases and J 5 bases; nucleotides not matched to a gene: 2. This CDR3 contains 14 residues. Written as DNA, the CDR3 is TGCGCCAGCAGTGAGTCGGGGACAGGGAACGAGCAGTACTTC. Translated: CASSESGTGNEQYF.

The V call is TRBV10-2, the J call TRBJ1-2; the D is unclear. Germline loops: CDR1 WSHSY, CDR2 SAAADI. The V end was cut by 4 bases, the J end by 4 bases, with 19 bases between. The CDR3 runs 16 residues. DNA for the CDR3: TGCGCCAGCAGTGCGAACGTAGTCTTTATGAGCTATGGCTACACCTTC. This codes for CASSANVVFMSYGYTF.

The chain has TRBV29-1 and TRBJ2-4; 7 bases fit TRBD2. Per germline, CDR1 SQVTM and CDR2 ANQGSEA. The CDR3 is made up of 12 amino acids. V lost 5 bases to trimming and J lost 11 bases; unmatched junction nucleotides: 9. The CDR3 loop reads CSVLSPGGFQYF. In DNA, the CDR3 is TGCAGCGTTCTATCGCCGGGGGGTTTTCAGTACTTC. Together with reference TRBV29-1 and TRBJ2-4, the CDR3 gives the full variable domain: SAVISQKPSRDICQRGTSLTIQCQVDSQVTMMFWYRQQPGQSLTLIATANQGSEATYESGFVIDKFPISRPNLTFSTLTVSNMSPEDSSIYLCSVLSPGGFQYFGAGTRLSVL.

This chain links TRBV18 with TRBJ1-1; D not certain. V was pared by 2 bases and J by 2 bases, with 18 bases between. The length of the CDR3 is 17 residues. From germline, CDR1 is KGHSH and CDR2 LQKENI. The CDR3 DNA reads TGTGCCAGCTCACCAAAGGCTGACGGGCGGTACAACACTGAAGCTTTCTTT. Its protein product is CASSPKADGRYNTEAFF.

The genes are TRBV6-5 and TRBJ2-7, with a tentative D call TRBD2 (7 bases). The ends were cut back, 2 bases at V and 0 bases at J, with 14 bases in the middle. The CDR3 runs 16 residues. CDR1 is MNHEY and CDR2 is SVGAGI in the germline V gene. CDR3 nucleotides: TGTGCCAGCAGTTACGGGGGGGGAGGGGGCTCCTACGAGCAGTACTTC. Its protein is CASSYGGGGGSYEQYF.

The chain links TRBV28 to TRBJ2-7, with TRBD1 matching over 8 bases. CDR1 MDHEN and CDR2 SYDVKM come from the germline V gene. The CDR3 contains 15 residues. The trim removed 4 bases at V and 1 base at J, leaving 6 bases unmatched. CDR3 loop: CASSSLDRASYEQYF. DNA of the CDR3: TGTGCCAGCAGTTCGCTGGACAGGGCATCCTACGAGCAGTACTTC.

In the case of this clone: At the DNA level, this CDR3 is encoded by other sequences in the same sample as well. The chain has TRBV20-1 and TRBJ1-2; unclear D gene. Trimming removed 3 bases at V and 4 bases at J, with 6 bases between. In germline, CDR1 is DFQATT, CDR2 SNEGSKA (reference sequence). This CDR3 region has 11 residues. CDR3 nucleotides: TGCAGTGCTAGTGGGCCCTATGGCTACACCTTC. It codes for CSASGPYGYTF.

V usage is TRBV5-1 and J usage is TRBJ2-1; D possibly corresponds to TRBD1 (5 bases). The CDR3 has 14 residues. The V gene lost 1 base and the J gene lost 7 bases, with 12 bases spanning the gap. Germline CDR1 reads SGHRS; CDR2 reads YFSETQ. CDR3 sequence: CASSLQGSGNEQFF. CDR3 sequence (DNA): TGCGCCAGCAGCTTGCAGGGATCAGGAAATGAGCAGTTCTTC.

This chain uses TRBV2 with TRBJ1-3; D is unresolved. This CDR3 is 14 amino acids long. With 7 bases removed from V and 0 bases from J, the gap between germline ends came to 10 bases. CDR1 and CDR2 from the germline V gene are SNHLY and FYNNEI. The CDR3 nucleotides read TGTGCCAGCAAGGAGACACACTCTGGAAACACCATATATTTT. This gives the protein CASKETHSGNTIYF.

This CDR3 reads CASSPGQGRYEQYF. CDR3 bases: TGTGCCAGCAGCCCAGGACAGGGGAGGTACGAGCAGTACTTC. The chain uses TRBV7-3 and TRBJ2-5; TRBD1 matches at 9 bases. The J call is uncertain, as TRBJ2-7 better fits the DNA end. The CDR3 totals 14 residues. Germline V gives CDR1 SGHTA, CDR2 FQGTGA.